This is a list of T cell receptor beta chains from one sample in a study of beta chain features in type 1 diabetes. The assay was immunoSEQ multiplex PCR, and TCRdb's table has in-frame clones only and misses some. The sample yields 130,000 or so clones, about a tenth seen once. The source material was central memory CD4+ T cells from blood. Receptors originate from a woman aged 35 to 49 in good health. The CDR3 runs from the conserved cysteine through the conserved F or W. The D gene is left open where the match is weak. Only part of the rows carry a size: once, few, many, or a class if the clone is expanded.

clone size	V gene	J gene	D gene	CDR3 DNA	CDR3 protein
-	TRBV7-2	TRBJ1-3	TRBD1	TGTGCCAGCAGGGGGACAGGGGGAATCTCTGGAAACACCATATATTTT	CASRGTGGISGNTIYF
-	TRBV6-5	TRBJ2-2	TRBD1	TGTGCCAGCAGTTACTCGGACAGGGAAGGCGGGGAGCTGTTTTTT	CASSYSDREGGELFF
many	TRBV7-2	TRBJ2-1	-	TGTGCCAGCAGCTTAGTGGCAGGGCAATACAATGAGCAGTTCTTC	CASSLVAGQYNEQFF
few	TRBV7-9	TRBJ2-5	TRBD2	TGTGCCAGCAGCTTATGGGCTAGCGGGGGGCGTCAAGAGACCCAGTACTTC	CASSLWASGGRQETQYF
-	TRBV15	TRBJ2-7	-	TGTGCCACCAGCAGGACCCTCGGGACCTACGAGCAGTACTTC	CATSRTLGTYEQYF
few	TRBV6-5	TRBJ1-1	-	TGTGCCAGCCGGCAGGTCGGTAGTGGAAACACTGAAGCTTTCTTT	CASRQVGSGNTEAFF
-	TRBV5-1	TRBJ2-5	TRBD1	TGCGCCAGCAGCCCACGACAGGGAGAGACCCAGTACTTC	CASSPRQGETQYF
few	TRBV7-2	TRBJ2-5	TRBD2	TGTGCCAGCAGCATGGGACTAGCGCAAGAGACCCAGTACTTC	CASSMGLAQETQYF
-	TRBV11-2	TRBJ2-7	-	TGTGCCAGCAGCTCCTTAGGGGTTAAGTACTTC	CASSSLGVKYF
few	TRBV7-6	TRBJ1-5	-	TGTGCCAGCAGCTTAGAGCCGGGAGGCAATCAGCCCCAGCATTTT	CASSLEPGGNQPQHF
many	TRBV7-2	TRBJ2-1	TRBD2	TGTGCCAGCAGCCCCCGGGGGGAGGCAGAGCAGTTCTTC	CASSPRGEAEQFF
few	TRBV5-1	TRBJ2-1	TRBD2	TGCGCCAGCAGCCCCTCGCCTAGCGGGGACTACAATGAGCAGTTCTTC	CASSPSPSGDYNEQFF
-	TRBV7-9	TRBJ1-5	TRBD1	TGTGCCAGCAGCGACGACAGGGTGAGCAATCAGCCCCAGCATTTT	CASSDDRVSNQPQHF
few	TRBV4-3	TRBJ2-2	-	TGCGCCAGCAGCCAAGTGGCCGGGGTGTCCGGGGAGCTGTTTTTT	CASSQVAGVSGELFF
many	TRBV7-9	TRBJ1-1	TRBD1	TGTGCCAGCAGGCGGACAGGGGGCACTGAAGCTTTCTTT	CASRRTGGTEAFF
-	TRBV25-1	TRBJ1-2	-	TGTGCCAGCAGAGACGCGGCGATACATGGCTACACCTTC	CASRDAAIHGYTF